These 32 T cell receptor beta chains share one sample of origin, sequenced in a study of beta chain features in type 1 diabetes (dated by TCRdb to 2016 to 2019). Library preparation was by the immunoSEQ multiplex PCR assay. All of the isolated RNA was reverse transcribed with the High Capacity cDNA Reverse Transcription Kit, so expressed TCRB transcripts were sequenced. TCRdb provides this immuneACCESS table in a form limited to in-frame rearrangements. Some clones are lacking; in checked studies, under half of them reflect an unresolved V gene, and why the rest are absent is not known. This sample holds roughly 130,000 clones; 9% to 9.5% were observed only once. The ten largest clones take up about 0.61% of the sample. Sequenced input: central memory CD4+ T cells from blood. These receptors originate from a young man in good health.

The genes are TRBV19 and TRBJ2-6; possible D gene TRBD2, 5 bases. Looked up from germline, CDR1 is LNHDA and CDR2 is SQIVND (reference sequence). The V end lost 7 bases, the J end lost 0 bases, and 13 bases lay between the germline ends. This CDR3 has 16 amino acids. CDR3 region: CASTHSRGSGANVLTF. The CDR3 nucleotides are TGTGCCAGTACCCACTCCCGGGGCTCTGGGGCCAACGTCCTGACTTTC.

A few counts support this clone. The chain has TRBV2 and TRBJ2-7, with D perhaps matching TRBD2 (5 bases). This CDR3 is built from 15 residues. V dropped 7 bases and J dropped 0 bases, with 16 bases sitting between them. The germline V gene has CDR1 SNHLY and CDR2 FYNNEI. CDR3 nucleotide sequence: TGTGCCAGCAATGCCTATTTAGGGAGCTCCTACGAGCAGTACTTC. As protein: CASNAYLGSSYEQYF.

The chain links TRBV11-2 to TRBJ2-5; no clear D gene. Trimming removed 2 bases at V and 11 bases at J, with 12 bases between. The CDR3 is 12 amino acids. CDR1 is SGHAT, CDR2 FQNNGV, per germline. CDR3 sequence reads: CASSLPRTSQYF. CDR3 DNA sequence: TGTGCCAGCAGCTTACCTCGTACTTCGCAGTACTTC.

The chain combines TRBV6-5 with TRBJ2-1, with 11 positions matching TRBD2. This CDR3 has 15 amino acids. V lost 7 bases, J lost 4 bases, and 6 bases stayed unmatched. Germline CDR1 reads MNHEY; CDR2 reads SVGAGI. The CDR3, as DNA: TGTGCCAGCACCTTGACTAGCGGGGCGTACAATGAGCAGTTCTTC. This encodes CASTLTSGAYNEQFF.

This clone has more than one count but fewer than ten. The chain links TRBV2 to TRBJ2-4, with D possibly TRBD2 on 5 matching bases. The germline V and J ends were trimmed by 8 bases and 0 bases, with 14 bases remaining between them. Germline V lookup: CDR1 SNHLY, CDR2 FYNNEI. CDR3 size: 15 residues. CDR3 nucleotide sequence: TGTGCCAGCGATGGACTGGACTTAGCCAAAAACATTCAGTACTTC. This gives the protein CASDGLDLAKNIQYF.

This clone was seen at least ten times. The chain employs TRBV12-5 and TRBJ1-1, with D maybe TRBD1 (5 bases). Germline V gene data show CDR1 as LGHNT and CDR2 as FRNRAP. V lost 5 bases to trimming and J lost 10 bases, with 14 bases between them. The CDR3 runs to 12 residues. CDR3 residues: CASGPPGGVAFF. CDR3 sequence (DNA): TGTGCTAGTGGTCCACCTGGGGGGGTAGCTTTCTTT.

This clone was picked up a small number of times. The rearrangement uses TRBV5-1 and TRBJ1-1; D unresolved. CDR1 is SGHRS and CDR2 is YFSETQ in the germline V gene. Trimming took off 1 base at V and 3 bases at J, with 13 bases between the two ends. The CDR3 is 15 amino acids. Written as DNA, the CDR3 is TGCGCCAGCAGCTTGAGAGCAGGAGGAGACACTGAAGCTTTCTTT. Its translation: CASSLRAGGDTEAFF.

The chain is built from TRBV11-3 and TRBJ2-7; tentatively, D is TRBD1 (6 bases). Trimming pared 5 bases from V and 1 base from J, leaving 12 bases between. Germline CDR1 reads SGHNT; CDR2 reads YENEEA. There are 14 residues in the CDR3. The CDR3 here is CASSLRDTSYEQYF. The CDR3 DNA reads TGTGCCAGCAGCCTCCGGGACACGTCCTACGAGCAGTACTTC.

In this sample, this clone turned up a few times. V is TRBV6-1 and J is TRBJ1-5, with 9 bases lining up with TRBD1. The CDR3 loop spans 13 amino acids. The V gene's germline CDR1 is MNHNS and CDR2 SASEGT. V was pared by 6 bases and J by 10 bases, with 7 bases of the junction left unmatched. The CDR3 loop is CASRDRGIGPQHF. In nucleotides, the CDR3 is TGTGCCAGCAGGGACAGGGGAATAGGACCCCAGCATTTT.

This chain links TRBV6-5 with TRBJ1-5; no reliable D call. This CDR3 has 15 residues. Per germline, CDR1 MNHEY and CDR2 SVGAGI. V was cut by 8 bases and J by 4 bases, with 18 bases left in between. As DNA, the CDR3 is TGTGCCAGCTCCGATTCAAAATTTGCGAATCAGCCCCAGCATTTT. Its protein is CASSDSKFANQPQHF.

This clone was detected only a few times. This sequence joins TRBV18 and TRBJ1-5, with 7 bases that match TRBD1. V trimming: 3 bases; J trimming: 4 bases; junction bases outside the gene matches: 3. This CDR3 contains 14 residues. Germline V gene lookup returns CDR1 KGHSH and CDR2 LQKENI. The CDR3 DNA reads as TGTGCCAGCTCACCGGGACAGACTAATCAGCCCCAGCATTTT. Translation gives CASSPGQTNQPQHF.

This clone was seen more than once but under ten times. This chain connects TRBV7-2 to TRBJ2-3; 11 bases fit TRBD2. The CDR3 extends over 16 amino acids. J gave up 4 bases and V 6 bases, and 9 bases lay outside the gene matches. CDR1 is SGHTA and CDR2 is FQGNSA in the germline V gene. CDR3 sequence: CASRSTSGAVSDTQYF. Written as DNA, the CDR3 is TGTGCCAGCAGATCGACTAGCGGGGCGGTCTCAGATACGCAGTATTTT.

This chain connects TRBV7-2 to TRBJ1-2; 7 bases agree with TRBD1. Germline CDR1 and CDR2: SGHTA and FQGNSA. The CDR3 runs 14 residues. Trimming removed 6 bases from V and 6 bases from J; junction bases left unmatched: 10. CDR3 region: CASSYRGSMDGYTF. As DNA, the CDR3 is TGTGCCAGCAGTTACAGGGGTAGTATGGATGGCTACACCTTC.

The chain couples TRBV5-1 to TRBJ2-5; 15 bases align to TRBD2. J was trimmed by 0 bases and V by 5 bases; bases with no gene match: 8. CDR3 size: 18 residues. The germline V gene has CDR1 SGHRS and CDR2 YFSETQ. The CDR3 DNA sequence: TGCGCCAGCAGACCCGGACTAGCGGGGGGGTTCGACCAAGAGACCCAGTACTTC. Protein sequence: CASRPGLAGGFDQETQYF.

This clone appeared a few times. The rearrangement joins TRBV2 to TRBJ1-2, with D perhaps TRBD1 (5 bases). Germline CDR1 is SNHLY and CDR2 is FYNNEI. Deletions cut 8 bases from V and 4 bases from J, with 17 bases between. The CDR3 covers 14 residues. The CDR3 is CASRQDMAFYGYTF. CDR3 coding DNA: TGTGCCAGCCGTCAGGACATGGCCTTCTATGGCTACACCTTC. The whole variable domain, remainder taken from reference TRBV2 and TRBJ1-2, is EPEVTQTPSHQVTQMGQEVILRCVPISNHLYFYWYRQILGQKVEFLVSFYNNEISEKSEIFDDQFSVERPDGSNFTLKIRSTKLEDSAMYFCASRQDMAFYGYTFGSGTRLTVV.

The J gene is TRBJ1-3, the V gene TRBV28, with 7 bases fitting TRBD1. J was trimmed by 4 bases and V by 8 bases; bases with no gene match: 8. Germline lookup yields CDR1 MDHEN and CDR2 SYDVKM. CDR3 length equals 14 residues. In DNA, the CDR3 is TGTGCCAGCCGCCTACAGGGGACAGGAAACACCATATATTTT. It specifies CASRLQGTGNTIYF. Combining the CDR3 with reference TRBV28 and TRBJ1-3 gives the whole variable domain DVKVTQSSRYLVKRTGEKVFLECVQDMDHENMFWYRQDPGLGLRLIYFSYDVKMKEKGDIPEGYSVSREKKERFSLILESASTNQTSMYLCASRLQGTGNTIYFGEGSWLTVV.

This clone was counted between two and nine times. In DNA form, the CDR3 reads TGCAGCGCCCGTCTGGCAGGGAATCAGCCCCAGCATTTT. Its translation is CSARLAGNQPQHF. The chain uses TRBV29-1 and TRBJ1-5, with a weak D call TRBD1 (5 bases). This CDR3 spans 13 amino acids. Germline lookup yields CDR1 SQVTM and CDR2 ANQGSEA. The V end was cut by 7 bases, the J end by 4 bases, with 14 bases between.

This clone was counted a few times. V usage is TRBV29-1 and J usage is TRBJ1-2, with D possibly TRBD1 on 5 matching bases. Per the germline V gene, CDR1 is SQVTM and CDR2 is ANQGSEA. The CDR3 contains 12 residues. V was pared by 6 bases and J by 4 bases, with 12 bases between. The CDR3, as DNA: TGCAGCGTCCCCGGGGGGGGCTATGGCTACACCTTC. It yields the protein CSVPGGGYGYTF.

The chain employs TRBV5-1 and TRBJ2-1; the match to TRBD2 covers 15 bases. This CDR3 comprises 18 residues. From germline, CDR1 is SGHRS and CDR2 YFSETQ. V gave up 4 bases and J gave up 2 bases; unmatched junction bases: 7. CDR3: CASSPGLAGGRPYNEQFF. The CDR3 DNA sequence: TGCGCCAGCAGCCCTGGACTAGCGGGGGGGCGTCCCTACAATGAGCAGTTCTTC.

V is TRBV30 and J is TRBJ1-2; D is undetermined. From germline, CDR1 is GTSNPN and CDR2 SVGIG (reference sequence). Trimming took 4 bases from V and 8 from J, leaving 20 bases between them. The CDR3 is made up of 14 amino acids. CDR3 sequence reads: CAWTRLSTPSGYTF. In DNA, the CDR3 is TGTGCCTGGACACGTCTGAGCACCCCATCAGGCTACACCTTC.

This clone occurred many times. This sequence joins TRBV2 and TRBJ1-4, with D uncertain. This CDR3 has 12 residues. CDR1 SNHLY and CDR2 FYNNEI come from the germline V gene. With 8 bases removed from V and 3 bases from J, the gap between germline ends came to 7 bases. The DNA of the CDR3 is TGTGCCAGCGCGTACGCTAATGAAAAACTGTTTTTT. Translated, it gives CASAYANEKLFF. The complete variable domain, with remaining parts taken from reference TRBV2 and TRBJ1-4, reads EPEVTQTPSHQVTQMGQEVILRCVPISNHLYFYWYRQILGQKVEFLVSFYNNEISEKSEIFDDQFSVERPDGSNFTLKIRSTKLEDSAMYFCASAYANEKLFFGSGTQLSVL.

The sample holds a few counts of this clone. This chain connects TRBV5-6 to TRBJ2-6; 8 nucleotides align to TRBD2. With 3 bases clipped from V and 3 bases from J, the junction kept 5 bases outside the gene matches. The CDR3 totals 16 residues. The germline V gene has CDR1 SGHDT and CDR2 YYEEEE. The CDR3 protein is CASSYLRGVGANVLTF. CDR3 sequence (DNA): TGTGCCAGCAGCTACCTGCGGGGGGTTGGGGCCAACGTCCTGACTTTC. Full variable domain (remainder filled in from reference TRBV5-6 and TRBJ2-6): DAGVTQSPTHLIKTRGQQVTLRCSPKSGHDTVSWYQQALGQGPQFIFQYYEEEERQRGNFPDRFSGHQFPNYSSELNVNALLLGDSALYLCASSYLRGVGANVLTFGAGSRLTVL.

J is TRBJ2-5 and V is TRBV30; possibly TRBD1 for D (5 bases). Germline CDR1 reads GTSNPN; CDR2 reads SVGIG (reference sequence). CDR3 size: 13 residues. Trimming took off 4 bases at V and 4 bases at J, with 13 bases between the two ends. The CDR3 region has the DNA TGTGCCTGGAATTATCAGCAGGGAGAGACCCAGTACTTC. This gives the protein CAWNYQQGETQYF. Using reference TRBV30 and TRBJ2-5 for the parts outside the CDR3, the full variable domain is SQTIHQWPATLVQPVGSPLSLECTVEGTSNPNLYWYRQAAGRGLQLLFYSVGIGQISSEVPQNLSASRPQDRQFILSSKKLLLSDSGFYLCAWNYQQGETQYFGPGTRLLVL.

This rearrangement joins TRBV11-2 to TRBJ2-7; D gene uncertain. Germline loops: CDR1 SGHAT, CDR2 FQNNGV. Trimming left V 0 bases short and J 2 bases short, with 11 bases between. This CDR3 has 15 amino acids. This chain's CDR3 is CASSLDAGGTYEQYF. The CDR3 DNA follows: TGTGCCAGCAGCTTAGATGCCGGCGGAACCTACGAGCAGTACTTC.

V is TRBV6-1 and J is TRBJ2-7; D might be TRBD2 (7 bases). This CDR3 comprises 17 residues. In germline, CDR1 is MNHNS, CDR2 SASEGT. V lost 6 bases and J 2 bases, leaving 23 bases between the germline ends. The CDR3 protein is CASSELISGTTPYEQYF. The DNA of the CDR3 is TGTGCCAGCAGCGAACTAATAAGCGGGACAACTCCCTACGAGCAGTACTTC.

The rearrangement links TRBV2 to TRBJ2-7, with 9 positions matching TRBD1. Germline CDR1 SNHLY, CDR2 FYNNEI. V was pared by 5 bases and J by 0 bases, with 2 bases of the junction left unmatched. The CDR3 has 14 residues. The DNA of the CDR3 is TGTGCCAGCAGTCAGGACAGGGGCTCCTACGAGCAGTACTTC. Protein product: CASSQDRGSYEQYF.

There are a few counts of this clone. V gene TRBV30 combines with J gene TRBJ2-1, with TRBD1 matching over 8 bases. Germline V gene data show CDR1 as GTSNPN and CDR2 as SVGIG (reference sequence). With V trimmed by 0 bases and J by 6 bases, 7 bases remained unmatched. CDR3 length: 15 residues. This CDR3 is CAWSVSWTGSNEQFF. CDR3 nucleotides: TGTGCCTGGAGTGTTTCCTGGACAGGGTCCAATGAGCAGTTCTTC.

This clone was detected a few times. The J gene is TRBJ2-7, the V gene TRBV11-2, with TRBD2 matching over 7 bases. Germline lookup yields CDR1 SGHAT and CDR2 FQNNGV. The CDR3 sequence is 16 residues long. V lost 0 bases and J lost 2; bases outside the gene matches: 7. CDR3 amino acids: CASSLDRASGAYEQYF. CDR3 DNA: TGTGCCAGCAGCTTAGATAGGGCTAGCGGAGCCTACGAGCAGTACTTC. Filled out from reference TRBV11-2 and TRBJ2-7, the complete variable domain reads EAGVAQSPRYKIIEKRQSVAFWCNPISGHATLYWYQQILGQGPKLLIQFQNNGVVDDSQLPKDRFSAERLKGVDSTLKIQPAKLEDSAVYLCASSLDRASGAYEQYFGPGTRLTVT.

The chain has TRBV7-2 and TRBJ1-5; TRBD1 agrees at 7 bases. The J segment lost 6 bases and the V segment lost 3 bases, leaving 11 bases of the junction unmatched. The germline V gene encodes CDR1 SGHTA and CDR2 FQGNSA. This CDR3 has 16 amino acids. In DNA, the CDR3 is TGTGCCAGCAGCTTGGAGAAAGGGGGCTCGGGTCAGCCCCAGCATTTT. Translation gives CASSLEKGGSGQPQHF.

The chain couples TRBV27 to TRBJ2-7, with TRBD1 identical over 7 bases. The CDR3 has 16 amino acids. V trimming: 5 bases; J trimming: 0 bases; junction bases outside the gene matches: 10. CDR1 MNHEY and CDR2 SMNVEV come from the germline V gene (reference sequence). The CDR3 DNA reads as TGTGCCAGCAGTCCAGGTTCGGGACAGAGCTCCTACGAGCAGTACTTC. The encoded protein is CASSPGSGQSSYEQYF.

This clone was seen a few times. Other DNA variants within this sample encode the same CDR3. The rearrangement joins TRBV7-2 to TRBJ2-5; perhaps TRBD1 as D (5 bases). The germline V and J ends were trimmed by 5 bases and 5 bases, with 12 bases remaining between them. Looked up from germline, CDR1 is SGHTA and CDR2 is FQGNSA. The CDR3 runs 13 residues. The DNA of the CDR3 is TGTGCCAGCAGCCTCCAGGGCCGTGAGACCCAGTACTTC. This sequence encodes CASSLQGRETQYF.

This chain links TRBV4-2 with TRBJ2-3; the D gene is possibly TRBD1 (5 bases). Germline V gene data show CDR1 as LGHNA and CDR2 as YNFKEQ. This CDR3 contains 15 residues. The germline V and J ends were trimmed by 0 bases and 1 base, with 8 bases remaining between them. CDR3 in DNA: TGTGCCAGCAGCCAAGAGTCCAGGGGCACAGATACGCAGTATTTT. It codes for CASSQESRGTDTQYF.